The TCR beta chain described here comes from a study of CD8+ T cells in alopecia areata. Study findings and constraints: Normal skin's resident alphabeta T cells are sequenced alongside lesional scalp T cells.

In this sample, this clone turned up a few times. The antigen is not known. Germline loops: CDR1 ENHRY, CDR2 SYGVKD. Trimming removed 7 bases at V and 0 bases at J, with 13 bases between. The CDR3 spans 15 residues. Stated treatment: oral pan-JAK inhibitor, 5-10 mg twice daily. Alopecia areata patients provided lesional scalp punch biopsies and peripheral blood, both collected for the study. TCR sequencing used cDNA made by reverse transcription of extracted RNA. Repertoires were generated with immunoSEQ multiplex PCR, while TCRdb's copy carries only in-frame clones and drops some. The sample contains fewer than 25,000 clones, about 60% of which appear only once.

This sequence joins TRBV10-3 and TRBJ1-5; D remains ambiguous. The receptor comes from a human donor with alopecia areata. The source was skin, collected at week 4, from a patient treated with tofacitinib. The CDR3 region is CAIMPEKNSNQPQHF. The CDR3 DNA follows: TGTGCCATCATGCCAGAGAAAAATAGCAATCAGCCCCAGCATTTT.